A single T cell receptor beta chain is shown here with its context. CDR1 and CDR2 from the germline V gene are SGHNT and YYREEE (reference sequence). Trimming pared 4 bases from V and 1 base from J, leaving 14 bases between. There are 15 residues in the CDR3. Original processing methods: Amplifying reference gene primers gave estimates of nucleated cell counts. TCRdb's table, derived via immunoSEQ multiplex PCR, lists solely in-frame clones and lacks some. Clone size and V and J calls were adopted from that table, with D and trimming inferred from the DNA. The sample gives some 250,000 clones, 70% to 85% of which show up once; around 9.9% is in the top ten. The sample is drawn from a study of blood T cell repertoires in COVID-19. Study-wide context: Samples of COVID-19 (acute and convalescent) were obtained from the United States, Italy and Spain. Sources were T cells, B-cell-depleted T cells, or PBMCs; the material itself was cDNA or gDNA.

The chain is built from TRBV5-4 and TRBJ2-5, with unresolved D. The sample taken for sequencing was peripheral blood. The TCR comes from a woman aged 80 or older with acute or convalescent COVID-19. The CDR3 DNA reads as TGTGCCAGCAGCCTTCCGAACTCTCTCCAAGAGACCCAGTACTTC. Its protein is CASSLPNSLQETQYF.